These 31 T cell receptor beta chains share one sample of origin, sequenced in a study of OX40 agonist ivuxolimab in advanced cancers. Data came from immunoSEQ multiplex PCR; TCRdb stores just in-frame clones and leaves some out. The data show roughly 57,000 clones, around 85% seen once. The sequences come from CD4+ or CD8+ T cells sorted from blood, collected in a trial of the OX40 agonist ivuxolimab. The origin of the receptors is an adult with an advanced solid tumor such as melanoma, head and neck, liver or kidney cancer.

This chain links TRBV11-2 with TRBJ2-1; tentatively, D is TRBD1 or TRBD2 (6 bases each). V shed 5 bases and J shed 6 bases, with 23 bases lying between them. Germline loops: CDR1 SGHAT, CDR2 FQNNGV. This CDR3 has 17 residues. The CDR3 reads CASSPHGGTRGGNEQFF. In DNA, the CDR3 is TGTGCCAGCAGCCCCCACGGCGGGACAAGAGGGGGCAATGAGCAGTTCTTC.

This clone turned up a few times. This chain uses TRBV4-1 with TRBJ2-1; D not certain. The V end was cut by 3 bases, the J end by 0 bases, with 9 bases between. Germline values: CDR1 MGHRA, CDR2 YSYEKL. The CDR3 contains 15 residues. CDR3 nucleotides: TGCGCCAGCAGCCAGACTCCTAACTCCTACAATGAGCAGTTCTTC. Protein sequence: CASSQTPNSYNEQFF.

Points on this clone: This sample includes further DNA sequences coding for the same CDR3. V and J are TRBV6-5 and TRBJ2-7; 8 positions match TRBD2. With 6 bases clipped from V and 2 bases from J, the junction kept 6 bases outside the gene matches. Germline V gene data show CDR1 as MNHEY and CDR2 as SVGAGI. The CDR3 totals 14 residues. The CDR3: CASRKRESAYEQYF. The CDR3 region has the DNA TGTGCCAGCAGGAAGCGGGAGTCGGCCTACGAGCAGTACTTC.

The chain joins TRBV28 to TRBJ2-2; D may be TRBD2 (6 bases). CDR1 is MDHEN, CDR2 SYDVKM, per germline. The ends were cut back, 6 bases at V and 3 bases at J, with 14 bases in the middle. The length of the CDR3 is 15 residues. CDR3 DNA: TGTGCCAGCAGGCGGCGGGATGGTTACACCGGGGAGCTGTTTTTT. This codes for CASRRRDGYTGELFF.

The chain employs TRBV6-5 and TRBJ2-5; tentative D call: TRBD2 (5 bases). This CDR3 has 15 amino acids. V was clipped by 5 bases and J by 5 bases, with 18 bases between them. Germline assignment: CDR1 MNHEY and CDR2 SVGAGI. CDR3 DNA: TGTGCCAGCAGTCCTGGGCGCGGGCGTGGGGAGACCCAGTACTTC. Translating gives CASSPGRGRGETQYF.

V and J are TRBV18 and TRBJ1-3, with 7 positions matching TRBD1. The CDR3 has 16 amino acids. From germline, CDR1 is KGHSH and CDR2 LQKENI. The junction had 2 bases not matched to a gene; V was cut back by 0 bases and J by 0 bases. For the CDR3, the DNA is TGTGCCAGCTCACCACCCGCAGGGGGCTCTGGAAACACCATATATTTT. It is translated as CASSPPAGGSGNTIYF.

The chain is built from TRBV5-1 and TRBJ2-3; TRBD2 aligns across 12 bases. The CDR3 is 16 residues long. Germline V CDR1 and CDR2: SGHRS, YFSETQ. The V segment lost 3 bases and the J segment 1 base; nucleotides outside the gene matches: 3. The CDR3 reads CASSWTSGIGTDTQYF. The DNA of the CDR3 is TGCGCCAGCAGCTGGACTAGCGGGATAGGCACAGATACGCAGTATTTT.

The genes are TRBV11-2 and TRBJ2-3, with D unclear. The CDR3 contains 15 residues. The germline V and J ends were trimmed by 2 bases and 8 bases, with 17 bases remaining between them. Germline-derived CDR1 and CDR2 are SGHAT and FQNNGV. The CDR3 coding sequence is TGTGCCAGCAGCTTAAACGGAGATAGAGCTGTTACGCAGTATTTT. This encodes CASSLNGDRAVTQYF.

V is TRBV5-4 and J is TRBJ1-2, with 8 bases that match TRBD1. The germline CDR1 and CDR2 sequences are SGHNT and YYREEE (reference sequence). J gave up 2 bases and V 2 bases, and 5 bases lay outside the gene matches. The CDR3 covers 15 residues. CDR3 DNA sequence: TGTGCCAGCAGCTTCCGGGACAGGACGAACTATGGCTACACCTTC. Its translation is CASSFRDRTNYGYTF.

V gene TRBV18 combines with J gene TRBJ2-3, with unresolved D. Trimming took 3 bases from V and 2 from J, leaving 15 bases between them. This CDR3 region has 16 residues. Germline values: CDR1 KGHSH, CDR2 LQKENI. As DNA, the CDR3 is TGTGCCAGCTCACCTCGAAAGGACGCCCCCACAGATACGCAGTATTTT. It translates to CASSPRKDAPTDTQYF. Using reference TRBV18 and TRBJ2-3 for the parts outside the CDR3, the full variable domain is NAGVMQNPRHLVRRRGQEARLRCSPMKGHSHVYWYRQLPEEGLKFMVYLQKENIIDESGMPKERFSAEFPKEGPSILRIQQVVRGDSAAYFCASSPRKDAPTDTQYFGPGTRLTVL.

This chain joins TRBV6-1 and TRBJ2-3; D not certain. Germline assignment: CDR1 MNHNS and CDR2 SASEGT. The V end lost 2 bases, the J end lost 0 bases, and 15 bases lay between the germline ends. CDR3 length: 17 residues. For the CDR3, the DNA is TGTGCCAGCAGTGAAAGGAACCAGGACGTTAGCACAGATACGCAGTATTTT. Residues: CASSERNQDVSTDTQYF.

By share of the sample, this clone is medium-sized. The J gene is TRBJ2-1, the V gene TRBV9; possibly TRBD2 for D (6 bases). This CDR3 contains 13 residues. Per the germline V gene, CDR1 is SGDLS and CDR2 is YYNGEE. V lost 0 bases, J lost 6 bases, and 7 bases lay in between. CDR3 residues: CASSVATSNEQFF. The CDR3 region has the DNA TGTGCCAGCAGCGTAGCGACTAGCAATGAGCAGTTCTTC.

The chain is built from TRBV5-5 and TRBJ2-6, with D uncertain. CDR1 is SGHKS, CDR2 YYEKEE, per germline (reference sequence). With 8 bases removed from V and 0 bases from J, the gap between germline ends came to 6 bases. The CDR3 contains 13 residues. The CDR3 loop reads CASRYSGANVLTF. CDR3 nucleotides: TGTGCCAGTCGCTACTCTGGGGCCAACGTCCTGACTTTC. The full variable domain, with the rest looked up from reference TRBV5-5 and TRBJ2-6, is DAGVTQSPTHLIKTRGQQVTLRCSPISGHKSVSWYQQVLGQGPQFIFQYYEKEERGRGNFPDRFSARQFPNYSSELNVNALLLGDSALYLCASRYSGANVLTFGAGSRLTVL.

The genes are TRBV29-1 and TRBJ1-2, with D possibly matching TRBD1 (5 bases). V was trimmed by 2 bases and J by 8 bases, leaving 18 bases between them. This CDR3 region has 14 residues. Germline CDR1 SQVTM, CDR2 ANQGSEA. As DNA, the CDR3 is TGCAGCGTTGAACCTCAGGGTTTTGTTTGGGGCTACACCTTC. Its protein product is CSVEPQGFVWGYTF.

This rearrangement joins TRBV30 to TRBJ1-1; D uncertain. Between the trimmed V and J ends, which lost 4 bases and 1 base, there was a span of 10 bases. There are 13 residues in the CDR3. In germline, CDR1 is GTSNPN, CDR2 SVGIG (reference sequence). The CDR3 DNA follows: TGTGCCTGGACAACTCGACGGAACACTGAAGCTTTCTTT. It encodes CAWTTRRNTEAFF.

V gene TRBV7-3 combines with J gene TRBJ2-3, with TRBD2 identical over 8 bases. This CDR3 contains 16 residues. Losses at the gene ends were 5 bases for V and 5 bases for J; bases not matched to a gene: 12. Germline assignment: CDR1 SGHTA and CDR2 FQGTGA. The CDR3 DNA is TGTGCCAGCAGCGAGGAAGTAGCGGGATTGGGAGATACGCAGTATTTT. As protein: CASSEEVAGLGDTQYF.

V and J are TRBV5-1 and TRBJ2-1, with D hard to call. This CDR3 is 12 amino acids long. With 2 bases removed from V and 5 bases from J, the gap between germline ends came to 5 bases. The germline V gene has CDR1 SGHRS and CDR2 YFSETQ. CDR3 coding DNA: TGCGCCAGCAGCTTCCAGGACAATGAGCAGTTCTTC. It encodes CASSFQDNEQFF. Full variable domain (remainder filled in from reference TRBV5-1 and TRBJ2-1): KAGVTQTPRYLIKTRGQQVTLSCSPISGHRSVSWYQQTPGQGLQFLFEYFSETQRNKGNFPGRFSGRQFSNSRSEMNVSTLELGDSALYLCASSFQDNEQFFGPGTRLTVL.

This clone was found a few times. The CDR3 DNA follows: TGCACCAGCAGCCAAGAGACGCGGCCTCCTTACAATGAGCAGTTCTTC. Protein product: CTSSQETRPPYNEQFF. The V and J genes are TRBV1 and TRBJ2-1; the table gives TRBD2 as D, unverified against the DNA. TRBV1 is a known pseudogene. CDR3 length equals 16 residues.

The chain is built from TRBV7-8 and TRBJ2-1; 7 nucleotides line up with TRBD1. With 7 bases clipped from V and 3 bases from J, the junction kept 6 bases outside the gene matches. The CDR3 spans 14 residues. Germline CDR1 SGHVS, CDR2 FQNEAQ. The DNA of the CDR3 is TGTGCCAGCACTCCGGCAGGGGGCTACAATGAGCAGTTCTTC. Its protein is CASTPAGGYNEQFF.

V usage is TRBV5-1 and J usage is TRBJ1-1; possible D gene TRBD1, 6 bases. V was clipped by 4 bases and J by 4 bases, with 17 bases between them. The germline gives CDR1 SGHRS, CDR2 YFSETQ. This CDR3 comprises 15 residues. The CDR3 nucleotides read TGCGCCAGCAGCGTTCGCGCAGGGGAGGGCACTGAAGCTTTCTTT. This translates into CASSVRAGEGTEAFF. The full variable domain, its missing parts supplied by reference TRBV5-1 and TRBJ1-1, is KAGVTQTPRYLIKTRGQQVTLSCSPISGHRSVSWYQQTPGQGLQFLFEYFSETQRNKGNFPGRFSGRQFSNSRSEMNVSTLELGDSALYLCASSVRAGEGTEAFFGQGTRLTVV.

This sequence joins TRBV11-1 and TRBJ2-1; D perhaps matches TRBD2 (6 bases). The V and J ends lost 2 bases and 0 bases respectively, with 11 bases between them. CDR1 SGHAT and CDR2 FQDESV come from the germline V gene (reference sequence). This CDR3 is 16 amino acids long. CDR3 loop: CASSLTGVSSYNEQFF. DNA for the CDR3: TGTGCCAGCAGCTTAACGGGGGTTAGCTCCTACAATGAGCAGTTCTTC.

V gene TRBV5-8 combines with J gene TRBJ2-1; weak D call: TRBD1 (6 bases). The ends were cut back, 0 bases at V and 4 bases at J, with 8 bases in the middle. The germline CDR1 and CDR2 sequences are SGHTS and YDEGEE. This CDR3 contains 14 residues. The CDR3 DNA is TGTGCCAGCAGCTTGGACAGGGTATACAATGAGCAGTTCTTC. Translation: CASSLDRVYNEQFF.

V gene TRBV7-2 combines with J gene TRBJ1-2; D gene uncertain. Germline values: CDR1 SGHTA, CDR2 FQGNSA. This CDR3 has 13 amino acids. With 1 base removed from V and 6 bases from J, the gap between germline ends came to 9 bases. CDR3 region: CASSLVIRDGYTF. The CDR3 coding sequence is TGTGCCAGCAGCTTAGTCATTCGGGATGGCTACACCTTC.

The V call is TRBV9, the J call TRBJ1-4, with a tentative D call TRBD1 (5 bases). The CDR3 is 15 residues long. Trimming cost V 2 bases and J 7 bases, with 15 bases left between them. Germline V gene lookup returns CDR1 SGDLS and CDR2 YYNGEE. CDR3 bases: TGTGCCAGCAGCGTCTACGGGCAGGGCGGTGAAAAACTGTTTTTT. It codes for CASSVYGQGGEKLFF. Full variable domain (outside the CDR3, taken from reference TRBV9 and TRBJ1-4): DSGVTQTPKHLITATGQRVTLRCSPRSGDLSVYWYQQSLDQGLQFLIQYYNGEERAKGNILERFSAQQFPDLHSELNLSSLELGDSALYFCASSVYGQGGEKLFFGSGTQLSVL.

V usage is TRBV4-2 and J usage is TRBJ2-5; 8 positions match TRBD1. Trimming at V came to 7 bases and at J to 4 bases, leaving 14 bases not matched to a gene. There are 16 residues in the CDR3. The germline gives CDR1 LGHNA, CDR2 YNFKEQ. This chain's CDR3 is CASTKQGGQVRETQYF. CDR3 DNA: TGTGCCAGCACCAAACAGGGGGGACAAGTCAGAGAGACCCAGTACTTC.

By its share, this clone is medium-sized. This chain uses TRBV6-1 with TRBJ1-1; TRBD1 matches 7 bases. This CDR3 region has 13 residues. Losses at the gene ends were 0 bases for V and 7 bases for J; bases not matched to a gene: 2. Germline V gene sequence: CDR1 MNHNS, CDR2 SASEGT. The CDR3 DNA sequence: TGTGCCAGCAGTGAAGCGAGGACAGGTGAAGCTTTCTTT. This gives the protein CASSEARTGEAFF.

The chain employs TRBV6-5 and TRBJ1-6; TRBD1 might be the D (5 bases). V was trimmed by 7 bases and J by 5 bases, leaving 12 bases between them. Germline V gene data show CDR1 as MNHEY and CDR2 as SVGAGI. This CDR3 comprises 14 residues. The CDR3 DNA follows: TGTGCCAGCACGAGGGCAGGGAATAATTCACCCCTCCACTTT. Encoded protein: CASTRAGNNSPLHF.

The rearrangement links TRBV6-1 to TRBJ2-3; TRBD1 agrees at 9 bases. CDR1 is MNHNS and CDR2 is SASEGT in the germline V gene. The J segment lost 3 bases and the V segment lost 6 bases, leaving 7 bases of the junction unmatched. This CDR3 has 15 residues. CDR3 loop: CASSAGTGITDTQYF. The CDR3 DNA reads TGTGCCAGCAGCGCCGGGACAGGGATAACAGATACGCAGTATTTT.

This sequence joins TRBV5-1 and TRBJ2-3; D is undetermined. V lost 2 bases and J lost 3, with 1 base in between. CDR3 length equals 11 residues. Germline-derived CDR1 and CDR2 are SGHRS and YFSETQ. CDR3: CASSFTDTQYF. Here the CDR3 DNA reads TGCGCCAGCAGCTTTACAGATACGCAGTATTTT.

This chain's CDR3 is CASSVWLAGVLGRETQYF. DNA of the CDR3: TGTGCCAGCAGTGTTTGGCTAGCGGGAGTCTTGGGCAGAGAGACCCAGTACTTC. The V and J genes are TRBV25-1 and TRBJ2-5; 10 bases line up with TRBD2. J was trimmed by 4 bases and V by 4 bases; bases with no gene match: 15. The CDR3 runs to 18 residues. In germline, CDR1 is MGHDK, CDR2 SYGVNS.

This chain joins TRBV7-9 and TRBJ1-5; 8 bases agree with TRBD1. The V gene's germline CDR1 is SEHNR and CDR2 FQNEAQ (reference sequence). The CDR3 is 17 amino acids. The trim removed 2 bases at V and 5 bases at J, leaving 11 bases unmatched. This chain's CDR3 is CASSLNSGGQGYQPQHF. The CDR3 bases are TGTGCCAGCAGCTTAAATTCGGGCGGACAGGGCTATCAGCCCCAGCATTTT.